This is a list of T cell receptor beta chains from one sample in a study of vaccination effects on CD4 cells after COVID-19. No antigen has been identified for these receptors. Assay: immunoSEQ multiplex PCR; the TCRdb copy retains only in-frame clones and omits some. The data show more than 25,000 clones, about 63% seen once. The input for sequencing was CD4+ T cells from PBMCs cultured with HCoV-229E spike peptides, taken before COVID-19 vaccination. The receptors were gathered from a human donor who received a COVID-19 vaccine. The CDR3 runs from the conserved cysteine through the conserved F or W. A D gene is named only where the DNA matches it firmly. Size is stated for part of the rows, as once, few or many counts, or as a class when the clone is expanded.

d_call: TRBD1
clone_size: -
j_call: TRBJ2-3
v_call: TRBV7-8
cdr3_aa: CASSLAGQLTDTQYF
cdr3_nt: TGTGCCAGCAGCTTAGCGGGACAGCTCACAGATACGCAGTATTTT

d_call: -
clone_size: -
j_call: TRBJ1-1
v_call: TRBV6-5
cdr3_aa: CAIRTAVNTEAFF
cdr3_nt: TGTGCCATCCGGACAGCGGTGAACACTGAAGCTTTCTTT

d_call: TRBD2
clone_size: few
j_call: TRBJ2-1
v_call: TRBV3-1/TRBV3-2
cdr3_aa: CASSHDSLAGGPFF
cdr3_nt: TGTGCCAGCAGCCACGACTCACTAGCGGGAGGGCCGTTCTTC

d_call: -
clone_size: few
j_call: TRBJ2-5
v_call: TRBV24-1
cdr3_aa: CATSAPKVETQYF
cdr3_nt: TGTGCCACCAGTGCCCCAAAGGTGGAGACCCAGTACTTC

d_call: TRBD1
clone_size: -
j_call: TRBJ1-3
v_call: TRBV25-1
cdr3_aa: CASSETGGIGNTIYF
cdr3_nt: TGTGCCAGCAGTGAGACAGGGGGGATTGGAAACACCATATATTTT

d_call: -
clone_size: -
j_call: TRBJ2-7
v_call: TRBV11-2
cdr3_aa: CASSLSDSTYEQYF
cdr3_nt: TGTGCCAGCAGCTTAAGCGACAGCACCTACGAGCAGTACTTC

d_call: TRBD2
clone_size: -
j_call: TRBJ2-1
v_call: TRBV29-1
cdr3_aa: CSSPLAGRHGSEQFF
cdr3_nt: TGCAGCTCTCCTCTAGCGGGACGGCATGGCAGCGAGCAGTTCTTC

d_call: TRBD1
clone_size: -
j_call: TRBJ1-2
v_call: TRBV5-1
cdr3_aa: CASSGRTGIYGYTF
cdr3_nt: TGCGCCAGCAGCGGACGGACAGGGATCTATGGCTACACCTTC

d_call: TRBD1
clone_size: -
j_call: TRBJ2-1
v_call: TRBV7-8
cdr3_aa: CASSLLGRGTGPSSYNEQFF
cdr3_nt: TGTGCCAGCAGCCTCTTGGGACGCGGGACAGGGCCAAGCTCCTACAATGAGCAGTTCTTC

d_call: TRBD1
clone_size: -
j_call: TRBJ1-1
v_call: TRBV2
cdr3_aa: CASSEARRGRAFF
cdr3_nt: TGTGCCAGCAGTGAAGCCCGGAGGGGGCGGGCTTTCTTT

d_call: -
clone_size: few
j_call: TRBJ1-2
v_call: TRBV6-5
cdr3_aa: CASSYELTGGWDGYTF
cdr3_nt: TGTGCCAGCAGTTACGAACTTACCGGGGGTTGGGATGGCTACACCTTC

d_call: -
clone_size: -
j_call: TRBJ1-1
v_call: TRBV6-1
cdr3_aa: CASSESNGRRAFF
cdr3_nt: TGTGCCAGCAGTGAGAGTAACGGCCGGAGAGCTTTCTTT

d_call: -
clone_size: once
j_call: TRBJ2-5
v_call: TRBV6-2/TRBV6-3
cdr3_aa: CASSLGGPGETQYF
cdr3_nt: TGTGCCAGCAGTTTGGGGGGCCCCGGCGAGACCCAGTACTTC